A single T cell receptor beta chain is shown here with its context. Generated by immunoSEQ multiplex PCR, the TCRdb table keeps only in-frame clones and is missing some. The table includes under 85,000 clones, about 92% detected once. This CDR3 has 13 residues. Unmatched junction bases numbered 7, after V lost 7 bases and J lost 6 bases. CDR1 is SNHLY and CDR2 is FYNNEI in the germline V gene. The source of the sample is a study of technical replicates of blood from a handful of donors. V and J are TRBV2 and TRBJ2-7; 9 bases align to TRBD2. Sequenced: T cells isolated from PBMCs. This TCR came from a human donor in good health. The DNA for the CDR3 is TGTGCCAGCATGGGCGGGAGGGCCGGCGAGCAGTACTTC. Its translation is CASMGGRAGEQYF.